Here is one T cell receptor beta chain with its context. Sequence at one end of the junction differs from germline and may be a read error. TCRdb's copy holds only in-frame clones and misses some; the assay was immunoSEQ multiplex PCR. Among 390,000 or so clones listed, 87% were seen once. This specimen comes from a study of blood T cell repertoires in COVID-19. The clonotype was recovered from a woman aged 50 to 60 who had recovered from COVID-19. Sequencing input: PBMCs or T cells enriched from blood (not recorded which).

CDR3 protein: CASSQNFPLDKLIF. In nucleotides, the CDR3 is TGCGCCAGCAGCCAAAATTTTCCTTTGGACAAGCTTATTTTT. The rearrangement links TRBV4-1 to TRBJ1-3, with D possibly TRBD1 on 5 matching bases. The germline V gene has CDR1 MGHRA and CDR2 YSYEKL. The CDR3 extends over 14 amino acids.